These 18 T cell receptor beta chains came from one sample sequenced in a study of shared clonotypes between healthy human individuals. TCRdb's table, derived via immunoSEQ multiplex PCR, lists solely in-frame clones and lacks some. This sample has about 2.4 million clones, with 93% found just once. Sequenced: naive CD4+ T cells from PBMCs. As for subset: CD45RA+ positively selected. These receptors originate from a man aged 18 to 35 in good health. Some clones in this sample may be carry-over from other donors' samples.

The J gene is TRBJ2-2, the V gene TRBV10-3, with TRBD1 matching 8 bases. The CDR3 has 13 residues. Germline trimming cut 5 bases from V and 7 bases from J; bases unmatched to any gene: 3. CDR1 is ENHRY and CDR2 is SYGVKD in the germline V gene. CDR3 coding DNA: TGTGCCATCAGTCAGGGGGCGGGCGGGGAGCTGTTTTTT. This sequence encodes CAISQGAGGELFF.

The chain uses TRBV7-2 and TRBJ2-3; possibly TRBD2 for D (5 bases). The germline gives CDR1 SGHTA, CDR2 FQGNSA. The CDR3 has 14 amino acids. With 5 bases removed from V and 2 bases from J, the gap between germline ends came to 11 bases. Here the CDR3 reads CASSQTRATDTQYF. The CDR3 nucleotides are TGTGCCAGCAGCCAGACGCGGGCCACAGATACGCAGTATTTT.

This chain links TRBV28 with TRBJ2-1; D remains unclear. The CDR3 length is 10 residues. Trimming removed 6 bases at V and 4 bases at J, with 1 base between. CDR1 MDHEN and CDR2 SYDVKM come from the germline V gene. In nucleotides, the CDR3 is TGTGCCAGCAGGTACAATGAGCAGTTCTTC. It yields the protein CASRYNEQFF.

In this sample, this clone turned up once. J is TRBJ2-7 and V is TRBV5-1, with a weak D call TRBD1 (6 bases). Germline lookup yields CDR1 SGHRS and CDR2 YFSETQ. Trimming left V 5 bases short and J 0 bases short, with 18 bases between. The CDR3 is made up of 16 amino acids. The CDR3 reads CASSYSGTPSSYEQYF. As DNA, the CDR3 is TGCGCCAGCAGTTACTCCGGGACACCTTCCTCCTACGAGCAGTACTTC.

The chain joins TRBV7-2 to TRBJ2-1; 7 bases fit TRBD2. Germline loops: CDR1 SGHTA, CDR2 FQGNSA. V shed 5 bases, J shed 4 bases, and the junction held 11 bases outside the gene matches. The CDR3 runs to 16 residues. The CDR3 DNA follows: TGTGCCAGCAGCCCATCGGGCGGGAGCCAATACAATGAGCAGTTCTTC. Amino acids: CASSPSGGSQYNEQFF.

This chain joins TRBV6-1 and TRBJ1-5; no definite D call. The CDR3 is 18 amino acids. Germline V lookup: CDR1 MNHNS, CDR2 SASEGT. Trimming cost V 2 bases and J 0 bases, with 17 bases left between them. CDR3 region: CASSETKDSRGSNQPQHF. CDR3 sequence (DNA): TGTGCCAGCAGTGAAACCAAAGATTCACGGGGTAGCAATCAGCCCCAGCATTTT.

The V gene is TRBV29-1, the J gene TRBJ2-1; 10 bases map to TRBD1. Losses at the gene ends were 7 bases for V and 8 bases for J; bases not matched to a gene: 17. The CDR3 is 16 residues long. Germline V gene lookup returns CDR1 SQVTM and CDR2 ANQGSEA. The DNA for the CDR3 is TGCAGCGCTCCGGGACAGGGGAGGTTTTTTGTGGATGAGCAGTTCTTC. It yields the protein CSAPGQGRFFVDEQFF.

This chain links TRBV2 with TRBJ2-5; D is unresolved. The CDR3 is 12 amino acids. The V gene's germline CDR1 is SNHLY and CDR2 FYNNEI. Trimming pared 10 bases from V and 7 bases from J, leaving 16 bases between. CDR3 amino acids: CATRPDGSTQYF. The DNA for the CDR3 is TGTGCCACCCGACCCGACGGCTCGACCCAGTACTTC.

This clone was picked up one time. V usage is TRBV19 and J usage is TRBJ1-2, with D possibly TRBD1 on 6 matching bases. Trimming shortened V by 3 bases and J by 3 bases, and 17 bases separated the two germline ends. The CDR3 has 16 residues. Germline assignment: CDR1 LNHDA and CDR2 SQIVND (reference sequence). CDR3 region: CASSIFGRGVYYGYTF. DNA of the CDR3: TGTGCCAGTAGTATCTTCGGCAGGGGTGTGTACTATGGCTACACCTTC.

V usage is TRBV7-9 and J usage is TRBJ2-7, with D possibly called TRBD1 or TRBD2 (5 bases each). Germline loops: CDR1 SEHNR, CDR2 FQNEAQ (reference sequence). V was cut by 3 bases and J by 2 bases, with 14 bases left in between. This CDR3 is 15 amino acids long. This CDR3 reads CASSFEGRVPYEQYF. DNA for the CDR3: TGTGCCAGCAGCTTTGAGGGCAGGGTCCCCTACGAGCAGTACTTC.

In nucleotides, the CDR3 is TGTGCCAGCAGTGTTGCCGGGACGGCGACCTACGAGCAGTACTTC. Translated, it gives CASSVAGTATYEQYF. The rearrangement links TRBV6-1 to TRBJ2-7; the D call may be TRBD1 or TRBD2 (5 bases each). With 4 bases removed from V and 2 bases from J, the gap between germline ends came to 15 bases. The V gene's germline CDR1 is MNHNS and CDR2 SASEGT. CDR3 length equals 15 residues.

The V gene is TRBV7-2, the J gene TRBJ2-1; no clear D. Per germline, CDR1 SGHTA and CDR2 FQGNSA. The CDR3 sequence is 15 residues long. Trimming cost V 0 bases and J 6 bases, with 12 bases left between them. The CDR3 nucleotides are TGTGCCAGCAGCTTAGCGGCTTTGCGAGGCAATGAGCAGTTCTTC. It codes for CASSLAALRGNEQFF.

This chain joins TRBV11-3 and TRBJ2-3, with D hard to call. Germline V gives CDR1 SGHNT, CDR2 YENEEA. With 5 bases removed from V and 3 bases from J, the gap between germline ends came to 9 bases. This CDR3 spans 13 amino acids. CDR3 DNA sequence: TGTGCCAGCAGCGTATATGGGACAGATACGCAGTATTTT. Its translation is CASSVYGTDTQYF.

The chain employs TRBV5-5 and TRBJ2-1, with TRBD2 matching over 7 bases. This CDR3 region has 15 residues. V gave up 1 base and J gave up 5 bases; unmatched junction bases: 6. The V gene's germline CDR1 is SGHKS and CDR2 YYEKEE (reference sequence). CDR3 nucleotides: TGTGCCAGCAGCTTGTACGGCGGGAGCGACAATGAGCAGTTCTTC. This sequence encodes CASSLYGGSDNEQFF.

This clone is a singleton in its sample. The rearrangement links TRBV29-1 to TRBJ2-3; perhaps D is TRBD1 or TRBD2 (5 bases each). V was clipped by 3 bases and J by 6 bases, with 10 bases between them. The CDR3 loop spans 12 amino acids. The germline CDR1 and CDR2 sequences are SQVTM and ANQGSEA. In DNA form, the CDR3 reads TGCAGCGTTGATCGGGGCCGGGATACGCAGTATTTT. The encoded protein is CSVDRGRDTQYF.

The V and J genes are TRBV11-3 and TRBJ2-1; either TRBD1 or TRBD2 may fit D (5 bases each). CDR1 SGHNT and CDR2 YENEEA come from the germline V gene. Trimming stripped 1 base from V and 0 bases from J, with 7 bases between. The CDR3 length is 15 residues. The CDR3 sequence is CASSLGGYSYNEQFF. CDR3 coding DNA: TGTGCCAGCAGCTTAGGGGGGTACTCCTACAATGAGCAGTTCTTC.

As concerns this clone: This sample also contains other DNA sequences that code for the same CDR3. This rearrangement joins TRBV20-1 to TRBJ1-1, with a possible D match to TRBD1 (5 bases). Germline CDR1 and CDR2: DFQATT and SNEGSKA (reference sequence). V shed 5 bases and J shed 11 bases, with 12 bases lying between them. This CDR3 has 10 residues. The CDR3 DNA is TGCAGTGCTGGGGGGGTCGGGGCTTTCTTT. Its protein is CSAGGVGAFF.

This rearrangement joins TRBV11-2 to TRBJ1-1, with TRBD1 identical over 9 bases. This CDR3 contains 14 residues. V was pared by 3 bases and J by 7 bases, with 6 bases of the junction left unmatched. Germline loops: CDR1 SGHAT, CDR2 FQNNGV. This CDR3 is CASSLTGGVYEAFF. The CDR3 nucleotides are TGTGCCAGCAGCTTGACAGGGGGGGTATATGAAGCTTTCTTT.